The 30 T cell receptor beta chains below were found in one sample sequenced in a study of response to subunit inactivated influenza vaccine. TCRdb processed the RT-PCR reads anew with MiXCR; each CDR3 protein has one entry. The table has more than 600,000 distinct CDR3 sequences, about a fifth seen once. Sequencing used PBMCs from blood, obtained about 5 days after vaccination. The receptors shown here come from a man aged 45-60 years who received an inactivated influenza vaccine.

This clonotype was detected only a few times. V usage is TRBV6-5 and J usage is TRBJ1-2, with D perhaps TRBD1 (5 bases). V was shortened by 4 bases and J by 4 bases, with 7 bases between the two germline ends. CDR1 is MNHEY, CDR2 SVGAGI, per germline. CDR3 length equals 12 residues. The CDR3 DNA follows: TGTGCCAGCAGTTCGACAGTCTATGGCTACACCTTC. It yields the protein CASSSTVYGYTF.

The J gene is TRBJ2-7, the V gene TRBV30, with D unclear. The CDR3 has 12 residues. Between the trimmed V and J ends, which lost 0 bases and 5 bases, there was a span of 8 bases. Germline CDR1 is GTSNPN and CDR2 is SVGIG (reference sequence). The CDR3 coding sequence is TGTGCCTGGAGTGTACAACATGACGAGCAGTACTTC. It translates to CAWSVQHDEQYF.

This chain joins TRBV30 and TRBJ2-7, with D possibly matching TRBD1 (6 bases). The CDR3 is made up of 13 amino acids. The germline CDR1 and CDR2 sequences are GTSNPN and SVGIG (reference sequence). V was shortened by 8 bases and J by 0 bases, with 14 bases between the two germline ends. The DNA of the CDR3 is TGTGCCGGAGTCCGGGACACCTCCTACGAGCAGTACTTC. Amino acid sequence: CAGVRDTSYEQYF. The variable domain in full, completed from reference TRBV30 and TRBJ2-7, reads SQTIHQWPATLVQPVGSPLSLECTVEGTSNPNLYWYRQAAGRGLQLLFYSVGIGQISSEVPQNLSASRPQDRQFILSSKKLLLSDSGFYLCAGVRDTSYEQYFGPGTRLTVT.

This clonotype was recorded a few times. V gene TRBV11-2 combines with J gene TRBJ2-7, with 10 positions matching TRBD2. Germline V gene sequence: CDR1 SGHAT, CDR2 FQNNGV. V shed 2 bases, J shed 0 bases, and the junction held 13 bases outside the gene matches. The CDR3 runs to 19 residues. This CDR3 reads CASSLRALAGAYSSYEQYF. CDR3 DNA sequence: TGTGCCAGCAGCTTACGGGCGCTAGCGGGGGCCTATAGCTCCTACGAGCAGTACTTC.

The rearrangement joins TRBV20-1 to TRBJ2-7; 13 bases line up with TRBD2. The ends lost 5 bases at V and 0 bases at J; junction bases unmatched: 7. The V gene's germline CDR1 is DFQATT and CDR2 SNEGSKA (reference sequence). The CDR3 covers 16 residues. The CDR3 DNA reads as TGCAGTGCTGGCCGGACTAGCGGGAGTCCCTCCTACGAGCAGTACTTC. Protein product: CSAGRTSGSPSYEQYF.

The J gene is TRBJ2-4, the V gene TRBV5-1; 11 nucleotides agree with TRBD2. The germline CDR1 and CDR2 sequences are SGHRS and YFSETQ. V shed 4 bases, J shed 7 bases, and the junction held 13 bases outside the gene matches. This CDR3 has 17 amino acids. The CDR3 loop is CASSPGPELAGVNIQYF. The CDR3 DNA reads TGCGCCAGCAGCCCCGGCCCCGAACTAGCGGGAGTCAACATTCAGTACTTC.

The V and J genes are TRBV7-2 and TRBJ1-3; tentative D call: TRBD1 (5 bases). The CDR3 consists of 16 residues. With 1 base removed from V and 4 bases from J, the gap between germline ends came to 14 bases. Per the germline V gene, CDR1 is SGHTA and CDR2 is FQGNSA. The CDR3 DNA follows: TGTGCCAGCAGCTTAGTCATGGCGGGGGACGGAAACACCATATATTTT. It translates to CASSLVMAGDGNTIYF.

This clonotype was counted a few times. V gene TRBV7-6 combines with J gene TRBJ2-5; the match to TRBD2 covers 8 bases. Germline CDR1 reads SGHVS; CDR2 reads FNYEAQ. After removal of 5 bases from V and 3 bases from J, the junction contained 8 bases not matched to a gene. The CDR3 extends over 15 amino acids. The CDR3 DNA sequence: TGTGCCAGCAGCAGAGGCGGGGGGCAGAAAGAGACCCAGTACTTC. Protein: CASSRGGGQKETQYF.

The CDR3 reads CASSQPGQASPLHF. In DNA form, the CDR3 reads TGTGCCAGCAGTCAACCGGGACAGGCATCCCCCCTCCACTTT. J is TRBJ1-6 and V is TRBV5-6; 8 bases fit TRBD1. The CDR3 covers 14 residues. Germline V gene sequence: CDR1 SGHDT, CDR2 YYEEEE. J gave up 13 bases and V 5 bases, and 11 bases lay outside the gene matches. The entire variable domain, with the rest obtained from reference TRBV5-6 and TRBJ1-6, is as follows: DAGVTQSPTHLIKTRGQQVTLRCSPKSGHDTVSWYQQALGQGPQFIFQYYEEEERQRGNFPDRFSGHQFPNYSSELNVNALLLGDSALYLCASSQPGQASPLHFGNGTRLTVT.

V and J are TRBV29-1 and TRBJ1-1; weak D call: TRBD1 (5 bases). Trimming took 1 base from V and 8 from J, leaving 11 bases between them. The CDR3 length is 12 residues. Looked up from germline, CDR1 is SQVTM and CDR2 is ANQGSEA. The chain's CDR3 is CSVEVGTREAFF. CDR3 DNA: TGCAGCGTTGAAGTTGGGACCCGCGAAGCTTTCTTT. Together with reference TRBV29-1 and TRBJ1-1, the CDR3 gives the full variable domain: SAVISQKPSRDICQRGTSLTIQCQVDSQVTMMFWYRQQPGQSLTLIATANQGSEATYESGFVIDKFPISRPNLTFSTLTVSNMSPEDSSIYLCSVEVGTREAFFGQGTRLTVV.

In DNA form, the CDR3 reads TGTGCCAGCAAATCTATAGCGAGCTCCTACAATGAGCAGTTCTTC. Amino acids: CASKSIASSYNEQFF. This rearrangement joins TRBV3-1 to TRBJ2-1; a weak D match, TRBD2 (5 bases). The germline V and J ends were trimmed by 7 bases and 0 bases, with 13 bases remaining between them. There are 15 residues in the CDR3. Germline-derived CDR1 and CDR2 are LGHDT and YNNKEL (reference sequence).

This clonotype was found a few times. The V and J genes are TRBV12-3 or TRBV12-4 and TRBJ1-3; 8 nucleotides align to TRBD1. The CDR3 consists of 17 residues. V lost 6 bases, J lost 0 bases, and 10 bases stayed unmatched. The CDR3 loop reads CASRIDRGRSSGNTIYF. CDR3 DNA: TGTGCCAGCAGAATTGACAGGGGCCGTAGCTCTGGAAACACCATATATTTT.

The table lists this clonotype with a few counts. The CDR3 DNA sequence: TGTGCCACCAGTCGGGCAGACAAACCTTACGAGCAGTACTTC. This gives the protein CATSRADKPYEQYF. V and J are TRBV24-1 and TRBJ2-7; D call uncertain. Per germline, CDR1 KGHDR and CDR2 SFDVKD. The CDR3 covers 14 residues. The ends were cut back, 6 bases at V and 4 bases at J, with 15 bases in the middle.

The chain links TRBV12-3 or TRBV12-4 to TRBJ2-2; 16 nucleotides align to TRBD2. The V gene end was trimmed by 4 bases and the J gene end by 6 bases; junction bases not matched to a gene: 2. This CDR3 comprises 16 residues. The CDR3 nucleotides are TGTGCCAGCAGTTGGGGACTAGCGGGAGGGCCCGGGGAGCTGTTTTTT. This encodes CASSWGLAGGPGELFF.

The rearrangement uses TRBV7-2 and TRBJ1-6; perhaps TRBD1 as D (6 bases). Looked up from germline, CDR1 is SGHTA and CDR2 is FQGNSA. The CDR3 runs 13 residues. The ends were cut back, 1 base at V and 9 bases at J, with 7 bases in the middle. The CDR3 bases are TGTGCCAGCAGCTTAGAGGGGGGTTCACCCCTCCACTTT. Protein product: CASSLEGGSPLHF.

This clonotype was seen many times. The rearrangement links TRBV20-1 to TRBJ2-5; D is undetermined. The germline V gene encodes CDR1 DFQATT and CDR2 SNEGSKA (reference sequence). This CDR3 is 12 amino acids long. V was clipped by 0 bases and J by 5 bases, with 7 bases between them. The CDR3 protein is CSAREPGETQYF. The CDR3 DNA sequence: TGCAGTGCTAGAGAACCTGGGGAGACCCAGTACTTC.

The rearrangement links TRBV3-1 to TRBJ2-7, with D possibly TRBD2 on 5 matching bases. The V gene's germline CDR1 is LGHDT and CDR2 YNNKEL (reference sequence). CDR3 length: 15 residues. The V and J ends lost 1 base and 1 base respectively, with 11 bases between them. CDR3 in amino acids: CASSQGGLGSYEQYF. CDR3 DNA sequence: TGTGCCAGCAGCCAAGGAGGGTTGGGGTCCTACGAGCAGTACTTC.

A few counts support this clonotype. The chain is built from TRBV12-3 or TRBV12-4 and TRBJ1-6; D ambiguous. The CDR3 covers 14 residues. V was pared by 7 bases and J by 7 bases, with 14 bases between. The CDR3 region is CASTALEGNSPLHF. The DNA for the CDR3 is TGTGCCAGCACCGCCTTAGAAGGAAATTCACCCCTCCACTTT.

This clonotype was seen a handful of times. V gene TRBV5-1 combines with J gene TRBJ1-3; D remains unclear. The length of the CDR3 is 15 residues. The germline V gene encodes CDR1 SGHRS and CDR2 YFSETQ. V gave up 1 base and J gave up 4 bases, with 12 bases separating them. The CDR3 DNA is TGCGCCAGCAGCTTGCCTCAGACATCCGGAAACACCATATATTTT. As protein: CASSLPQTSGNTIYF.

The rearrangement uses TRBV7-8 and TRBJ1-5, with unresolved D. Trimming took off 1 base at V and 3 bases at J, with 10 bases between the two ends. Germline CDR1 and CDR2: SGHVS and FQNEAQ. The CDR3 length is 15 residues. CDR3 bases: TGTGCCAGCAGCTTAGAGCGGCTCGTCAATCAGCCCCAGCATTTT. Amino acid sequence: CASSLERLVNQPQHF.

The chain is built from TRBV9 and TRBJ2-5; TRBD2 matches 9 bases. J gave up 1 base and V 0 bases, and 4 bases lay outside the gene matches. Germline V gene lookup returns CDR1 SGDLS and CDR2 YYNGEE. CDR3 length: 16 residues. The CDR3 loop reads CASSVGLAGLQETQYF. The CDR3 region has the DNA TGTGCCAGCAGCGTAGGGCTAGCGGGGCTCCAAGAGACCCAGTACTTC. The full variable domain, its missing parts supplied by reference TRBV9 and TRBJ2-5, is DSGVTQTPKHLITATGQRVTLRCSPRSGDLSVYWYQQSLDQGLQFLIQYYNGEERAKGNILERFSAQQFPDLHSELNLSSLELGDSALYFCASSVGLAGLQETQYFGPGTRLLVL.

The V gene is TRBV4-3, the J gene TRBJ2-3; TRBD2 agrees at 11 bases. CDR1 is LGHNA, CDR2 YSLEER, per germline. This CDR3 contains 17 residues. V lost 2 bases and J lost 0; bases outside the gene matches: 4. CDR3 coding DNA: TGCGCCAGCAGCCAACCGATAGCGGGAGGGAGCACAGATACGCAGTATTTT. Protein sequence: CASSQPIAGGSTDTQYF.

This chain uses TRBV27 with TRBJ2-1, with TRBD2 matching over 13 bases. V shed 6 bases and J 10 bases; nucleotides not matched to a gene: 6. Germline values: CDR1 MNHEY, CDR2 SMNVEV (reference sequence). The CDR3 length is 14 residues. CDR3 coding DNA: TGTGCCAGCAGCCCCGGGACTAGCGGGATCGAGCAGTTCTTC. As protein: CASSPGTSGIEQFF.

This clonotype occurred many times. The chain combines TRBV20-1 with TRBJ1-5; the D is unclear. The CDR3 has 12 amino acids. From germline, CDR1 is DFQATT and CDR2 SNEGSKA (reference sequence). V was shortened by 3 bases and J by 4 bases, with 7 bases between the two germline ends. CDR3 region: CSARAANQPQHF. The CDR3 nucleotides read TGCAGTGCTAGGGCGGCAAATCAGCCCCAGCATTTT.

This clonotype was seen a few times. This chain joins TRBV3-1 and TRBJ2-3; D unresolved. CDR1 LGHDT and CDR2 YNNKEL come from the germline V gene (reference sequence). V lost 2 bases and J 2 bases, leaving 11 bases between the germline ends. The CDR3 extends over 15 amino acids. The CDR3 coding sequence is TGTGCCAGCAGCCAATTCACTACCTCCACAGATACGCAGTATTTT. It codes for CASSQFTTSTDTQYF.

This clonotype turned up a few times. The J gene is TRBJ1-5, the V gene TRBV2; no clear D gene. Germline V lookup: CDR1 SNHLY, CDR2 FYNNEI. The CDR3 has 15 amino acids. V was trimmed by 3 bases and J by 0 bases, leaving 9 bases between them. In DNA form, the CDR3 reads TGTGCCAGCAGTGAGGCCAGTAATAGCAATCAGCCCCAGCATTTT. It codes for CASSEASNSNQPQHF.

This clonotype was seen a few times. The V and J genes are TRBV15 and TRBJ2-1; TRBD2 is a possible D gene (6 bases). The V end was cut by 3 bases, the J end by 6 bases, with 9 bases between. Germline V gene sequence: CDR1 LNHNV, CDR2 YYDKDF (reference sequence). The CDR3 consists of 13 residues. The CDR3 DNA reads TGTGCCACCAGCAGCAGGGACTCCAATGAGCAGTTCTTC. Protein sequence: CATSSRDSNEQFF.

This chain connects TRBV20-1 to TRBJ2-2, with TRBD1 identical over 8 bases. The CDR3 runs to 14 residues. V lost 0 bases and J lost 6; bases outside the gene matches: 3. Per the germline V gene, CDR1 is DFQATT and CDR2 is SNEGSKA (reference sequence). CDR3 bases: TGCAGTGCTAGAGATCAGACAGGGGCCGGGGAGCTGTTTTTT. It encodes CSARDQTGAGELFF.

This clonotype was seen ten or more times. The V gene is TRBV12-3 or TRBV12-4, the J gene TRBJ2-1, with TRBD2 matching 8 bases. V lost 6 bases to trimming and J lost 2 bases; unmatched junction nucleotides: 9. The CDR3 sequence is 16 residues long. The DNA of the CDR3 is TGTGCCAGCAGCTCATGGACTAGCAACACCTACAATGAGCAGTTCTTC. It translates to CASSSWTSNTYNEQFF.

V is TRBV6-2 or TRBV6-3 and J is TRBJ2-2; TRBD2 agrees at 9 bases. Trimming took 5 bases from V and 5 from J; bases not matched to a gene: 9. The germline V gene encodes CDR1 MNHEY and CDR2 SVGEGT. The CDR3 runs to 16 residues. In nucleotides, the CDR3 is TGTGCCAGCAGTCCGGGTGGACTAGCGCTAACCGGGGAGCTGTTTTTT. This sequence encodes CASSPGGLALTGELFF.